Described below is a single TCR beta chain sequence and its context. Relative to the germline gene, one junction end is altered; a read error may explain this. The sample originates from a study of T cell changes during pregnancy in multiple sclerosis. Using immunoSEQ multiplex PCR, the repertoire was profiled, and TCRdb retains in-frame clones only, with some absent. This repertoire shows about 110,000 clones, 91% found once; its top ten account for about 1.5%. The sequence was collected from a female donor with multiple sclerosis, enrolled in a pregnancy study. Sequenced material: peripheral blood, taken before pregnancy.

CDR3 sequence (DNA): TGTGCCGGCAGCCGGGGACAGGGCCCCTACGAGCAGTACTTC. Its protein product is CAGSRGQGPYEQYF. The J gene is TRBJ2-7, the V gene TRBV5-5, with TRBD1 matching over 9 bases. The germline V gene encodes CDR1 SGHKS and CDR2 YYEKEE (reference sequence). The CDR3 covers 14 residues. The complete variable domain, with remaining parts taken from reference TRBV5-5 and TRBJ2-7, reads DAGVTQSPTHLIKTRGQQVTLRCSPISGHKSVSWYQQVLGQGPQFIFQYYEKEERGRGNFPDRFSARQFPNYSSELNVNALLLGDSALYLCAGSRGQGPYEQYFGPGTRLTVT.